Sequencing of this T cell receptor beta chain was carried out in a study of breast tumors, draining lymph nodes, adjacent tissues. This CDR3 is 13 amino acids long. Germline-derived CDR1 and CDR2 are LGHNA and YNFKEQ. The V end was cut by 0 bases, the J end by 10 bases, with 13 bases between. With regard to this clonotype: The antigen remains undetermined.

Regarding the study as a whole: Most tumor T cells seemingly derive from lymph node, then expand in tumor. Tumor TCR diversity was below lymph nodes but above nontumor tissue.

TCRdb re-called the multiplex PCR reads with MiXCR, one entry per CDR3 protein. This sample has about 53,000 distinct CDR3 sequences, with less than 55% found just once. The sequenced sample was breast tumor tissue. The sequence derives from a female donor with breast cancer. Some clones in this sample may be carry-over from other donors' samples. The V gene is TRBV4-2, the J gene TRBJ2-7; D is uncertain. DNA for the CDR3: TGTGCCAGCAGCCAAGAACCCCGGTCGGATCAGTACTTC. It yields the protein CASSQEPRSDQYF.